One and the same sample provided the 25 T cell receptor beta chains below, sequenced in a study of blood T cell repertoires in COVID-19. Using immunoSEQ multiplex PCR, the repertoire was profiled, and TCRdb retains in-frame clones only, with some absent. The profile shows about 200,000 clones, approximately 88% of them singletons. Sequencing was carried out using peripheral blood. The receptors shown here come from a man aged 35 to 55 with acute or convalescent COVID-19.

CDR3 nucleotides: TGTGCCAGTAGTACCTCCCTAGGCGGGTTTGGTGAAGCTTTCTTT. Translated: CASSTSLGGFGEAFF. This chain links TRBV19 with TRBJ1-1; D gene ambiguous. CDR1 and CDR2 from the germline V gene are LNHDA and SQIVND (reference sequence). The V gene lost 4 bases and the J gene lost 7 bases, with 19 bases spanning the gap. The CDR3 contains 15 residues.

This chain links TRBV11-2 with TRBJ2-7; 13 nucleotides line up with TRBD2. J lost 6 bases, V lost 4 bases, and 9 bases had no gene match. CDR3 length equals 16 residues. Germline CDR1 reads SGHAT; CDR2 reads FQNNGV. CDR3 loop: CASSSGRGLAGVEQYF. The DNA of the CDR3 is TGTGCCAGCAGCTCCGGACGAGGACTAGCGGGAGTCGAGCAGTACTTC. Looking up the rest from reference TRBV11-2 and TRBJ2-7 gives the full variable domain: EAGVAQSPRYKIIEKRQSVAFWCNPISGHATLYWYQQILGQGPKLLIQFQNNGVVDDSQLPKDRFSAERLKGVDSTLKIQPAKLEDSAVYLCASSSGRGLAGVEQYFGPGTRLTVT.

The rearrangement joins TRBV10-1 to TRBJ1-2; D perhaps matches TRBD1 (6 bases). CDR1 is WNHNN and CDR2 is SYGVQD in the germline V gene (reference sequence). CDR3 size: 12 residues. V was shortened by 5 bases and J by 12 bases, with 16 bases between the two germline ends. CDR3: CASSTDSAGDTF. The DNA for the CDR3 is TGCGCCAGCAGTACGGACAGCGCAGGCGACACCTTC.

The chain is built from TRBV5-5 and TRBJ2-1; 11 bases agree with TRBD2. V shed 3 bases, J shed 7 bases, and the junction held 3 bases outside the gene matches. This CDR3 has 14 residues. Germline V gives CDR1 SGHKS, CDR2 YYEKEE (reference sequence). Here the CDR3 DNA reads TGTGCCAGCAGCTCGGGACTAGCGGTTAATGAGCAGTTCTTC. Translating gives CASSSGLAVNEQFF.

This chain links TRBV14 with TRBJ2-1, with D perhaps matching TRBD2 (6 bases). From germline, CDR1 is SGHDN and CDR2 FVKESK. Deletions cut 4 bases from V and 4 bases from J, with 23 bases between. The CDR3 is 18 residues long. CDR3 coding DNA: TGTGCCAGCAGCCCGACGGACGGGAGAGGGGAGAAGTACAATGAGCAGTTCTTC. Encoded protein: CASSPTDGRGEKYNEQFF.

V and J are TRBV7-6 and TRBJ2-5, with D possibly being TRBD2 (5 bases). The CDR3 is 14 residues long. The germline V gene has CDR1 SGHVS and CDR2 FNYEAQ. V was cut by 5 bases and J by 3 bases, with 13 bases left in between. Written as DNA, the CDR3 is TGTGCCAGCAGCGCACAAACTAGAAAAGAGACCCAGTACTTC. It specifies CASSAQTRKETQYF.

This clone was picked up one time. The chain recombines TRBV7-9 with TRBJ2-7; no clear D. The V gene lost 6 bases and the J gene lost 4 bases, with 16 bases spanning the gap. Germline-derived CDR1 and CDR2 are SEHNR and FQNEAQ (reference sequence). The CDR3 length is 14 residues. The CDR3 bases are TGTGCCAGCAGTCCTAACCGCAAAGAATACGAGCAGTACTTC. It is translated as CASSPNRKEYEQYF.

V is TRBV29-1 and J is TRBJ1-2; tentative D call: TRBD1 (5 bases). Germline assignment: CDR1 SQVTM and CDR2 ANQGSEA. This CDR3 comprises 15 residues. Trimming took off 2 bases at V and 2 bases at J, with 15 bases between the two ends. CDR3 DNA: TGCAGCGTTGAATCCCCGGCAGGGTCCAACTATGGCTACACCTTC. Amino acid sequence: CSVESPAGSNYGYTF.

The J gene is TRBJ1-1, the V gene TRBV19, with 9 bases fitting TRBD1. Per germline, CDR1 LNHDA and CDR2 SQIVND (reference sequence). Trimming removed 4 bases from V and 5 bases from J; junction bases left unmatched: 11. The CDR3 covers 16 residues. The CDR3 DNA reads as TGTGCCAGTAGTAACCTACAGGGGGCGGGTGGTACTGAAGCTTTCTTT. Its translation is CASSNLQGAGGTEAFF.

The chain employs TRBV7-9 and TRBJ1-4; 8 nucleotides line up with TRBD1. J gave up 5 bases and V 3 bases, and 2 bases lay outside the gene matches. The CDR3 has 14 residues. Germline CDR1 and CDR2: SEHNR and FQNEAQ (reference sequence). CDR3 in amino acids: CASSFDRGNEKLFF. For the CDR3, the DNA is TGTGCCAGCAGCTTCGACAGGGGAAATGAAAAACTGTTTTTT. Combining the CDR3 with reference TRBV7-9 and TRBJ1-4 gives the whole variable domain DTGVSQNPRHKITKRGQNVTFRCDPISEHNRLYWYRQTLGQGPEFLTYFQNEAQLEKSRLLSDRFSAERPKGSFSTLEIQRTEQGDSAMYLCASSFDRGNEKLFFGSGTQLSVL.

The chain joins TRBV18 to TRBJ2-1, with D perhaps TRBD2 (6 bases). The germline gives CDR1 KGHSH, CDR2 LQKENI. The CDR3 covers 18 residues. V was cut by 4 bases and J by 4 bases, with 23 bases left in between. The CDR3 protein is CASSLTSYWTGVYNEQFF. In DNA form, the CDR3 reads TGTGCCAGCTCACTGACCTCCTATTGGACGGGAGTTTACAATGAGCAGTTCTTC.

The chain carries TRBV19 and TRBJ2-7, with 11 bases matching TRBD1. V gave up 9 bases and J gave up 4 bases; unmatched junction bases: 11. Germline-derived CDR1 and CDR2 are LNHDA and SQIVND (reference sequence). CDR3 length equals 15 residues. CDR3 coding DNA: TGTGCCAGCTCAACCGGGACAGGGGGTTGGTACGAGCAGTACTTC. Protein: CASSTGTGGWYEQYF.

The chain carries TRBV4-1 and TRBJ2-2; 10 bases map to TRBD2. The CDR3 length is 19 residues. The trim removed 0 bases at V and 6 bases at J, leaving 13 bases unmatched. Looked up from germline, CDR1 is MGHRA and CDR2 is YSYEKL. CDR3 sequence reads: CASSQDKTAAGGPSGELFF. In DNA, the CDR3 is TGCGCCAGCAGCCAAGATAAGACAGCAGCGGGAGGGCCCTCCGGGGAGCTGTTTTTT.

V usage is TRBV5-5 and J usage is TRBJ2-1; D is possibly TRBD2 (5 bases). The CDR3 is made up of 10 amino acids. Germline lookup yields CDR1 SGHKS and CDR2 YYEKEE (reference sequence). Trimming left V 5 bases short and J 10 bases short, with 7 bases between. The CDR3 loop reads CASREREQFF. The CDR3 DNA is TGTGCCAGCAGGGAGCGGGAGCAGTTCTTC.

The chain joins TRBV6-5 to TRBJ1-5, with a tentative D call TRBD1 (5 bases). The CDR3 spans 14 residues. With 6 bases removed from V and 0 bases from J, the gap between germline ends came to 9 bases. Germline assignment: CDR1 MNHEY and CDR2 SVGAGI. CDR3 amino acids: CASRQVNSNQPQHF. CDR3 in DNA: TGTGCCAGCAGACAGGTGAATAGCAATCAGCCCCAGCATTTT.

The chain couples TRBV6-4 to TRBJ1-2; 10 positions match TRBD1. Looked up from germline, CDR1 is MRHNA and CDR2 is SNTAGT. The CDR3 contains 16 residues. Trimming took 6 bases from V and 8 from J; bases not matched to a gene: 15. The CDR3, as DNA: TGTGCCAGCAGCCAAGGGACAGGGGAATCGGTACGAGGCTACACCTTC. Translation gives CASSQGTGESVRGYTF.

This rearrangement joins TRBV2 to TRBJ2-7; 8 positions match TRBD2. CDR3 length equals 13 residues. V shed 5 bases and J 3 bases; nucleotides not matched to a gene: 3. The germline CDR1 and CDR2 sequences are SNHLY and FYNNEI. Here the CDR3 DNA reads TGTGCCAGCAGTCAGCGGGAGAGCTACGAGCAGTACTTC. Translation gives CASSQRESYEQYF. The full variable domain, completed using reference TRBV2 and TRBJ2-7, is EPEVTQTPSHQVTQMGQEVILRCVPISNHLYFYWYRQILGQKVEFLVSFYNNEISEKSEIFDDQFSVERPDGSNFTLKIRSTKLEDSAMYFCASSQRESYEQYFGPGTRLTVT.

This chain uses TRBV5-6 with TRBJ2-5, with D unclear. V lost 6 bases and J 2 bases, leaving 14 bases between the germline ends. The germline CDR1 and CDR2 sequences are SGHDT and YYEEEE. The CDR3 extends over 14 amino acids. CDR3 DNA: TGTGCCAGCAACGCCCGGCGGCTACAAGAGACCCAGTACTTC. Translating gives CASNARRLQETQYF.

This chain links TRBV6-5 with TRBJ1-5, with a weak D call TRBD1 (5 bases). The V and J ends lost 8 bases and 0 bases respectively, with 14 bases between them. CDR1 is MNHEY and CDR2 is SVGAGI in the germline V gene. CDR3 length equals 15 residues. The CDR3 protein is CASGASGISNQPQHF. In DNA, the CDR3 is TGTGCCAGCGGGGCTAGCGGGATTAGCAATCAGCCCCAGCATTTT.

The rearrangement uses TRBV7-9 and TRBJ2-7, with D maybe TRBD1 (6 bases). CDR1 and CDR2 from the germline V gene are SEHNR and FQNEAQ (reference sequence). The V gene lost 3 bases and the J gene lost 2 bases, with 11 bases spanning the gap. The CDR3 extends over 14 amino acids. The CDR3 region is CASSFSGVAYEQYF. In nucleotides, the CDR3 is TGTGCCAGCAGCTTCTCAGGGGTAGCCTACGAGCAGTACTTC.

This chain connects TRBV3-1 (or the pseudogene TRBV3-2) to TRBJ2-1; D unresolved. This CDR3 spans 13 amino acids. CDR1 LGHDT and CDR2 YNNKEL come from the germline V gene (reference sequence). Trimming removed 4 bases from V and 7 bases from J, with 11 bases in between. CDR3 DNA: TGTGCCAGCAGCCTCATGGGCTTGAATGAGCAGTTCTTC. It codes for CASSLMGLNEQFF.

This chain links TRBV7-8 with TRBJ2-7; 10 bases map to TRBD2. Germline values: CDR1 SGHVS, CDR2 FQNEAQ. The J segment lost 7 bases and the V segment lost 0 bases, leaving 3 bases of the junction unmatched. There are 14 residues in the CDR3. CDR3 sequence: CASSLAASGGEQYF. The CDR3 DNA reads TGTGCCAGCAGCTTAGCTGCTAGCGGGGGAGAGCAGTACTTC.

The chain combines TRBV5-5 with TRBJ2-7, with D perhaps matching TRBD2 (5 bases). Between the trimmed V and J ends, which lost 4 bases and 0 bases, there was a span of 11 bases. CDR1 SGHKS and CDR2 YYEKEE come from the germline V gene (reference sequence). The CDR3 extends over 14 amino acids. CDR3 region: CASSPITSSYEQYF. The CDR3 DNA sequence: TGTGCCAGCAGCCCGATCACTAGCTCCTACGAGCAGTACTTC.

J is TRBJ2-2 and V is TRBV5-5; 14 bases are a match to TRBD2. With V trimmed by 5 bases and J by 4 bases, 7 bases remained unmatched. Germline assignment: CDR1 SGHKS and CDR2 YYEKEE (reference sequence). The CDR3 totals 17 residues. CDR3 protein: CASRWTSGRQGTGELFF. CDR3 sequence (DNA): TGTGCCAGCAGATGGACTAGCGGGAGGCAGGGCACCGGGGAGCTGTTTTTT.

On this clone itself: Different DNA sequences within this sample yield the same CDR3. The chain's CDR3 is CASTRGGSGNTIYF. The CDR3 DNA reads as TGTGCCAGTACCCGGGGGGGATCTGGAAACACCATATATTTT. The gene calls are TRBV19 and TRBJ1-3, with a possible D match to TRBD1 (5 bases). CDR1 is LNHDA, CDR2 SQIVND, per germline (reference sequence). V was shortened by 7 bases and J by 1 base, with 11 bases between the two germline ends. The CDR3 is made up of 14 amino acids. Looking up the rest from reference TRBV19 and TRBJ1-3 gives the full variable domain: DGGITQSPKYLFRKEGQNVTLSCEQNLNHDAMYWYRQDPGQGLRLIYYSQIVNDFQKGDIAEGYSVSREKKESFPLTVTSAQKNPTAFYLCASTRGGSGNTIYFGEGSWLTVV.